This T cell receptor (beta chain) was captured in a study of T cell responses to AZD1222 COVID-19 vaccine. The method was immunoSEQ multiplex PCR; TCRdb's version includes in-frame clones alone and lacks a portion of them. The data show 150,000 to 200,000 clones, 80% to 95% seen once. Details on this clone: The antigen remains undetermined.

Study findings and constraints: Vaccine-associated CD4 TCRs ranged over spike, dominating at 160-218 and 743-854.

This receptor was identified in an adult in good health. The material was peripheral blood, obtained on day 0 of AZD1222 vaccination.

The CDR3 sequence: CASSHAGTGWFMNTEAFF. The CDR3 nucleotides read TGTGCCAGCAGCCACGCCGGGACAGGGTGGTTTATGAACACTGAAGCTTTCTTT. The V call is TRBV7-3, the J call TRBJ1-1, with 9 bases matching TRBD1. The germline gives CDR1 SGHTA, CDR2 FQGTGA. The CDR3 covers 18 residues. The ends lost 5 bases at V and 0 bases at J; junction bases unmatched: 13.